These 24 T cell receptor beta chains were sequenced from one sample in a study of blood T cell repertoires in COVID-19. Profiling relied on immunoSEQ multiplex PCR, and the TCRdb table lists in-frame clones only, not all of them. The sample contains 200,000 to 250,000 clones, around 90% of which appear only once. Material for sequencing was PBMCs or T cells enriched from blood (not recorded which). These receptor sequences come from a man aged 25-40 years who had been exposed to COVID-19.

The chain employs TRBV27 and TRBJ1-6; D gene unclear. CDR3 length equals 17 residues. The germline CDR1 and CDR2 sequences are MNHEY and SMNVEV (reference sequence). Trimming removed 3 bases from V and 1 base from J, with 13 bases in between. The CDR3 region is CASSLGPISSYNSPLHF. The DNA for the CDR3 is TGTGCCAGCAGTTTGGGCCCCATTAGTTCCTATAATTCACCCCTCCACTTT.

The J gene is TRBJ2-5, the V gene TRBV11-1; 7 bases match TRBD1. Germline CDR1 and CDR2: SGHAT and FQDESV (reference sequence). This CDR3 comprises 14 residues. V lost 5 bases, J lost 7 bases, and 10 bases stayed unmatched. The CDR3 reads CASSHRGPMWTQYF. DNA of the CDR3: TGTGCCAGCAGCCACAGGGGCCCAATGTGGACCCAGTACTTC.

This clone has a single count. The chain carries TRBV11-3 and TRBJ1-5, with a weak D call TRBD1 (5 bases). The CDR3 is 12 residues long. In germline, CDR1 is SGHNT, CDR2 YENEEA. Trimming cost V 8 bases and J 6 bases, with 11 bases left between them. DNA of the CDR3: TGTGCCAGCTTTAATAGGGGTCAGCCCCAGCATTTT. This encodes CASFNRGQPQHF.

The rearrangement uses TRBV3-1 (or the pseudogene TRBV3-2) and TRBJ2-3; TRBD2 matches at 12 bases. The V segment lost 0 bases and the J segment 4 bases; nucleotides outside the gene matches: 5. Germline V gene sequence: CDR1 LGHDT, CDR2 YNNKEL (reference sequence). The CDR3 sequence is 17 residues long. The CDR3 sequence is CASSQELAGGIPDTQYF. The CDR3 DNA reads TGTGCCAGCAGCCAAGAACTAGCGGGGGGTATCCCAGATACGCAGTATTTT.

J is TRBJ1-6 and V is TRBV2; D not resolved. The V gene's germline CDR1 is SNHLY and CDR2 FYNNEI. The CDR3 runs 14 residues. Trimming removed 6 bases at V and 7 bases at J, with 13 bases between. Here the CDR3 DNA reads TGTGCCAGCAGCCCAGAGGTCCCAAATTCACCCCTCCACTTT. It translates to CASSPEVPNSPLHF.

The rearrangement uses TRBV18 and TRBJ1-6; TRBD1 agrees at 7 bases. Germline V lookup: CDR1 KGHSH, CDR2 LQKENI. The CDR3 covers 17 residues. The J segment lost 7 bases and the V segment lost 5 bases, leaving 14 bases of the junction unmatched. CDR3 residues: CASSVGLGDSSNSPLHF. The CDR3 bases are TGTGCCAGCTCAGTAGGGCTAGGGGACAGCTCAAATTCACCCCTCCACTTT.

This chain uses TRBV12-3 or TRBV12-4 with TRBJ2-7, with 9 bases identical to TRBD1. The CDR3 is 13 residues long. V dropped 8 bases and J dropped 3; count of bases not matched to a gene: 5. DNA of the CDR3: TGTGCCAGCTCGACAGGGGGTAACTACGAGCAGTACTTC. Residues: CASSTGGNYEQYF.

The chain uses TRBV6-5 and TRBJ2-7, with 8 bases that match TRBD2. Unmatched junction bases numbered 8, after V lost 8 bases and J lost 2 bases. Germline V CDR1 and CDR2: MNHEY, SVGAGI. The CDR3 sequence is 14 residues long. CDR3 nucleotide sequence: TGTGCCAGCGGAAAGACGGGACTAGCCTACGAGCAGTACTTC. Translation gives CASGKTGLAYEQYF.

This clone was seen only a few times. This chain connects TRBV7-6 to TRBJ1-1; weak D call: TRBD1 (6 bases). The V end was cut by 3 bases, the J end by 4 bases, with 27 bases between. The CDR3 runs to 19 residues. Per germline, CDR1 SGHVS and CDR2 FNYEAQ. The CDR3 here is CASSLTRPKTGPRGTEAFF. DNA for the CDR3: TGTGCCAGCAGCTTGACCCGACCAAAGACAGGCCCCCGTGGCACTGAAGCTTTCTTT.

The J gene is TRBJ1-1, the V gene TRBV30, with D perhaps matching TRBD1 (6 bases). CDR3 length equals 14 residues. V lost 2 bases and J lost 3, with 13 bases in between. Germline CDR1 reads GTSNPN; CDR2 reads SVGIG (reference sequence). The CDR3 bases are TGTGCCTGGAGTCGAGTGGACAGATACACTGAAGCTTTCTTT. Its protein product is CAWSRVDRYTEAFF.

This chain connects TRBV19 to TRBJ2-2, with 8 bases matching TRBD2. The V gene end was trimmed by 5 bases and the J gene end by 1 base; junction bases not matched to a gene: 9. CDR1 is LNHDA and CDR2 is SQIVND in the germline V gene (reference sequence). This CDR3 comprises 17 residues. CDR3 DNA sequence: TGTGCCAGTAGTTTTGGGCGGGGGGCCTTGAACACCGGGGAGCTGTTTTTT. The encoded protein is CASSFGRGALNTGELFF. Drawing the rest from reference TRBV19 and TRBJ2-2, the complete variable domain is DGGITQSPKYLFRKEGQNVTLSCEQNLNHDAMYWYRQDPGQGLRLIYYSQIVNDFQKGDIAEGYSVSREKKESFPLTVTSAQKNPTAFYLCASSFGRGALNTGELFFGEGSRLTVL.

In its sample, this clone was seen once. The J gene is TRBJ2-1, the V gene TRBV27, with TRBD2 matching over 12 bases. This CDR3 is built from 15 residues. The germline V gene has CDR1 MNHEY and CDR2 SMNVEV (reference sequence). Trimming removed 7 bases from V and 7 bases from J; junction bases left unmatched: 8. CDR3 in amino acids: CASTRTSGNGNEQFF. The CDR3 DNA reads TGTGCCAGCACCCGGACTAGCGGGAATGGTAATGAGCAGTTCTTC.

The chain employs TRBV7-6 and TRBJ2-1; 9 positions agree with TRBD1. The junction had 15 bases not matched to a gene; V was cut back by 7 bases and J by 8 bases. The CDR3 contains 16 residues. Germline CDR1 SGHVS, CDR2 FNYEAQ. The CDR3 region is CASTGAAGTGFDEQFF. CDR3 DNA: TGTGCCAGCACCGGAGCTGCCGGGACAGGGTTCGATGAGCAGTTCTTC.

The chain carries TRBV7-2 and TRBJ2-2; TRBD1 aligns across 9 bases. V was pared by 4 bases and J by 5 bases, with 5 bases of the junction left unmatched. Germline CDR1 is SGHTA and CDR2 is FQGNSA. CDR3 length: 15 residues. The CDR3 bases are TGTGCCAGCAGCTCTCGGACAGGGGTGACCGGGGAGCTGTTTTTT. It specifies CASSSRTGVTGELFF.

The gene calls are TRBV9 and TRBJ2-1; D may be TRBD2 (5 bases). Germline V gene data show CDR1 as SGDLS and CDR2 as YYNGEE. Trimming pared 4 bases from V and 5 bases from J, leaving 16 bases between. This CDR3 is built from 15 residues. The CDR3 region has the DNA TGTGCCAGCAGCCTCGCGGGTGAGCCCGACAATGAGCAGTTCTTC. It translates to CASSLAGEPDNEQFF.

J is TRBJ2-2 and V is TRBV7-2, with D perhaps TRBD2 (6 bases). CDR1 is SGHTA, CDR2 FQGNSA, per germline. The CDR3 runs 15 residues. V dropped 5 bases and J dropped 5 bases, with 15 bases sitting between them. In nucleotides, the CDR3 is TGTGCCAGCAGCCTTCAGCTGGGGGGAACCGGGGAGCTGTTTTTT. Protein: CASSLQLGGTGELFF. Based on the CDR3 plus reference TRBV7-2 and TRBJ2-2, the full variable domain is GAGVSQSPSNKVTEKGKDVELRCDPISGHTALYWYRQSLGQGLEFLIYFQGNSAPDKSGLPSDRFSAERTGGSVSTLTIQRTQQEDSAVYLCASSLQLGGTGELFFGEGSRLTVL.

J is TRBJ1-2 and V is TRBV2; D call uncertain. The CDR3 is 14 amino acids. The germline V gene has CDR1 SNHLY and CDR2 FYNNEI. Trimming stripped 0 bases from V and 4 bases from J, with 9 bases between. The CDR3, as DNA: TGTGCCAGCAGTGAAGCGGCCAGGTCCTATGGCTACACCTTC. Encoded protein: CASSEAARSYGYTF.

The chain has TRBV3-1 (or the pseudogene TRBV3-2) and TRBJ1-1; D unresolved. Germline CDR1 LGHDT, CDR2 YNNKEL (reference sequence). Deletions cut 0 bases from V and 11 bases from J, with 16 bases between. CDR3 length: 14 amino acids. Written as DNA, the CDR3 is TGTGCCAGCAGCCAAGATTTGGCCCAAACCAGGGCTTTCTTT. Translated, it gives CASSQDLAQTRAFF.

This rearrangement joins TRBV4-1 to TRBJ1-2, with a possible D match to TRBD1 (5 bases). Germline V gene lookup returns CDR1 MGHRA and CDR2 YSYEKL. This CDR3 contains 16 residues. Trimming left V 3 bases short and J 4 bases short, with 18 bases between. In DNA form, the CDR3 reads TGCGCCAGCAGCCACCCCAGGTCACGGGGGAGCTATGGCTACACCTTC. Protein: CASSHPRSRGSYGYTF.

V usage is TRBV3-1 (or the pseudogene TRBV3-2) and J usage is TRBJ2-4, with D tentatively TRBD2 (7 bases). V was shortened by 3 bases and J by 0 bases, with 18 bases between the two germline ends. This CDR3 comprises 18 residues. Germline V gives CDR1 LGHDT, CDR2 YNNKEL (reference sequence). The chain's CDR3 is CASSHDGGPHLAKNIQYF. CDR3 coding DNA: TGTGCCAGCAGCCACGACGGGGGGCCTCACTTAGCCAAAAACATTCAGTACTTC.

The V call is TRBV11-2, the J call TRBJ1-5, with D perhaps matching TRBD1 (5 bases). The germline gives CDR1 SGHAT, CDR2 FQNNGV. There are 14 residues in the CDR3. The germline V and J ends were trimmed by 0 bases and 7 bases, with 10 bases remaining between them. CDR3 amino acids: CASSLEGPGQPQHF. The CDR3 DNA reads TGTGCCAGCAGCTTAGAGGGCCCAGGGCAGCCCCAGCATTTT.

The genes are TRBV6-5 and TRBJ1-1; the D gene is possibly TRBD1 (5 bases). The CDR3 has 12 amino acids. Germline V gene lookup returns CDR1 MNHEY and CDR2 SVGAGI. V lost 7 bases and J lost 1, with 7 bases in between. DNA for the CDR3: TGTGCCAGCAAAAGGGGGAACACTGAAGCTTTCTTT. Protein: CASKRGNTEAFF.

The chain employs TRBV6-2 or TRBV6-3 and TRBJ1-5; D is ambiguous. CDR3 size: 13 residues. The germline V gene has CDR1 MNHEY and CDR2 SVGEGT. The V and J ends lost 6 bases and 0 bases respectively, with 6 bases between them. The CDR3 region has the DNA TGTGCCAGCAGCTTCTATAGCAATCAGCCCCAGCATTTT. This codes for CASSFYSNQPQHF.

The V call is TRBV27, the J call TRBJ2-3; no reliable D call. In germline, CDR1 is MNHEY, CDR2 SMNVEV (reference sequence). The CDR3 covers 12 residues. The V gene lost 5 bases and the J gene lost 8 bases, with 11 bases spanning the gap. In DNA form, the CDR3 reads TGTGCCAGCAGTGCTACTCCGGGTACGCAGTATTTT. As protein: CASSATPGTQYF.